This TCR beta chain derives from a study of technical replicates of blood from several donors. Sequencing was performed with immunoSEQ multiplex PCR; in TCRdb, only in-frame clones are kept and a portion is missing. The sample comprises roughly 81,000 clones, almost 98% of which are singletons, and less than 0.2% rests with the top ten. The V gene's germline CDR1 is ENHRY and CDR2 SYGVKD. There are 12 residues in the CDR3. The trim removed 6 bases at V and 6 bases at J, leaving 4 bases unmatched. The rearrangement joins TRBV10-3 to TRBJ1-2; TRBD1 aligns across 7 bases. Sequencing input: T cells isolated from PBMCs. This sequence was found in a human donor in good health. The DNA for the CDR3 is TGTGCCATCAGGATTGACAGGGATGGCTACACCTTC. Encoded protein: CAIRIDRDGYTF.